The present T cell receptor beta chain was sequenced within a study of regulatory T cells in long-lasting Graves disease. Study conclusions and caveats: Thyroid tissue was not sampled; only peripheral blood was. It was in persistent disease that TRBV28, TRBJ1-2 and TRBJ2-5 were favored.

To note about this clonotype: Antigen unknown. The conserved closing phenylalanine or tryptophan is absent in this CDR3, likely reflecting a read error.

The V gene lost 7 bases and the J gene lost 4 bases, with 16 bases spanning the gap. The CDR3 has 14 amino acids. Germline V CDR1 and CDR2: MDHEN, SYDVKM. Regarding time point: newly diagnosed GD, antithyroid drugs for less than 3 months. PBMC-derived RNA was used for the TCR library. In building TCR beta libraries, iRepertoire HTBI primers were used together with Arm-PCR of CDR3 regions. TCRdb re-derived calls from the multiplex PCR reads in MiXCR, one entry per CDR3 protein. The sample lists roughly 420,000 distinct CDR3 sequences, less than 20% occurring once. The same sample was also studied in work on T cells in Graves' hyperthyroidism and ophthalmopathy. That paper notes: The study used the HTBI primer set for a first-round RT-PCR of the TCR CDR3.

The clonotype was recovered from a woman in her late teens or twenties with Graves disease. This chain uses TRBV28 with TRBJ1-1, with D maybe TRBD1 (5 bases). Sequenced material: peripheral blood mononuclear cells (PBMCs), taken at new diagnosis, from a patient treated with antithyroid drugs. The CDR3 loop is CASIVGRAGTEAFS. The DNA of the CDR3 is TGTGCCAGCATAGTCGGCAGGGCCGGCACTGAAGCTTTCTCT.